This T cell receptor (beta chain) was sequenced during a study of response to subunit inactivated influenza vaccine. Broader study findings: Authors suggested each seasonal influenza vaccination recruits few new T cells.

This clonotype was seen repeatedly, ten times or more. The target antigen is unknown. Using its own MiXCR run on the RT-PCR reads, TCRdb lists one record per CDR3 protein. The sample yields a few hundred thousand distinct CDR3 sequences, around 7.7% seen once. The clonotype originates from a man between 50 and 69 years old who received an inactivated influenza vaccine. The sample here was PBMCs from blood, taken 23 months after vaccination.

As DNA, the CDR3 is TGTGCCAGCAGGGGAGCGAACACCGGGGAGCTGTTTTTT. This gives the protein CASRGANTGELFF. This chain links TRBV6-1 with TRBJ2-2, with D perhaps matching TRBD2 (5 bases). Germline V CDR1 and CDR2: MNHNS, SASEGT. V was shortened by 6 bases and J by 0 bases, with 5 bases between the two germline ends. The CDR3 is 13 amino acids.